This T cell receptor beta chain was documented in a study of shared clonotypes between healthy human individuals. Between the trimmed V and J ends, which lost 5 bases and 5 bases, there was a span of 13 bases. The CDR3 sequence is 13 residues long. Germline V CDR1 and CDR2: LNHNV, YYDKDF (reference sequence). Assay used: immunoSEQ multiplex PCR; TCRdb lists only in-frame clones, some missing. This table has about 2 million clones, about 95% appearing once. As defined, naive CD8 cells were CD45RO-negative and positively selected for CCR7, with terminally differentiated effector memory CD45RA+ cells excluded.

The sequencing input was naive CD8+ T cells sorted from blood. This TCR came from a man aged 18 to 30 in good health. The chain combines TRBV15 with TRBJ2-7; D might be TRBD1 or TRBD2, each matching 5 bases. The CDR3 spells CATSDRDLDEQYF. The DNA for the CDR3 is TGTGCCACCAGCGACCGGGACCTCGACGAGCAGTACTTC. Full variable domain (outside the CDR3, taken from reference TRBV15 and TRBJ2-7): DAMVIQNPRYQVTQFGKPVTLSCSQTLNHNVMYWYQQKSSQAPKLLFHYYDKDFNNEADTPDNFQSRRPNTSFCFLDIRSPGLGDTAMYLCATSDRDLDEQYFGPGTRLTVT.